The 12 T cell receptor delta chains below come from one sample, sequenced in a study of gamma-delta T cells after stem cell transplantation. TCRdb reprocessed the RT-PCR reads through CATT. The repertoire holds 1,300 or so delta-chain clones, with around a sixth as singletons. The material sequenced was gamma-delta T cells. These TCRs come from a human donor. It is not recorded whose cells these are; they may come from a transplant donor.

The CDR3 loop reads CACDTVSRGSDKLIF. The DNA of the CDR3 is TGTGCCTGTGACACCGTGTCTCGGGGGAGCGATAAACTCATCTTT. The V gene is TRDV2, the J gene TRDJ1, with D perhaps matching TRDD3 (6 bases). The CDR3 length is 15 residues. V shed 0 bases and J shed 4 bases, with 14 bases lying between them. CDR1 and CDR2 from the germline V gene are GEAIGNYY and EKD.

The chain couples TRDV2 to TRDJ1, with TRDD3 matching over 12 bases. The V segment lost 3 bases and the J segment 3 bases; nucleotides outside the gene matches: 28. Germline CDR1 reads GEAIGNYY; CDR2 reads EKD. The CDR3 totals 23 residues. The CDR3 loop is CACDPLRPLGAHLTGGYPDKLIF. CDR3 DNA: TGTGCCTGTGACCCTTTACGCCCTCTAGGCGCTCACCTTACTGGGGGATACCCCGATAAACTCATCTTT.

Turning to this clone: With only one base between it and a far larger clone, this is likely a read error. Different DNA sequences within this sample yield the same CDR3. This chain links TRDV2 with TRDJ1, with D possibly TRDD3 on 6 matching bases. The CDR3 covers 15 residues. V was clipped by 0 bases and J by 0 bases, with 10 bases between them. Germline-derived CDR1 and CDR2 are GEAIGNYY and EKD. The DNA for the CDR3 is TGTGCCTGTGACACCGTGGGGGGTTACACCGATAAACTCATCTTT. This translates into CACDTVGGYTDKLIF.

Details on this clone: This could be a read error, since a much larger clone is one nucleotide away. Additional DNA sequences in this sample encode the identical CDR3. The V call is TRDV2, the J call TRDJ1; unclear D gene. The germline V and J ends were trimmed by 0 bases and 0 bases, with 7 bases remaining between them. The CDR3 covers 14 residues. CDR1 and CDR2 from the germline V gene are GEAIGNYY and EKD. CDR3 sequence reads: CACDTVLYTDKLIF. For the CDR3, the DNA is TGTGCCTGTGACACCGTCTTGTACACCGATAAACTCATCTTT.

By frequency in the sample, this clone is hyperexpanded. The chain recombines TRDV2 with TRDJ1, with 11 nucleotides matching TRDD3. The CDR3 covers 18 residues. Trimming cost V 0 bases and J 1 base; bases outside gene matches: 9. The V gene's germline CDR1 is GEAIGNYY and CDR2 EKD. The CDR3 DNA follows: TGTGCCTGTGACACCGTTAGTGGGGGATACGCGGTCACCGATAAACTCATCTTT. Its translation is CACDTVSGGYAVTDKLIF.

Comments on this clone: This may stem from a read error, because a much larger clone lies one nucleotide away. The sample holds other DNA sequences that translate to the same CDR3. The genes are TRDV2 and TRDJ3, with TRDD3 matching over 9 bases. This CDR3 has 18 amino acids. Per germline, CDR1 GEAIGNYY and CDR2 EKD. CDR3: CACDNTGGLSWDTRQMFF. DNA for the CDR3: TGCGCCTGTGACAATACTGGGGGACTCTCCTGGGACACCCGACAGATGTTTTTC.

Sample share makes this clone large. The rearrangement uses TRDV2 and TRDJ1; 13 positions agree with TRDD3. CDR1 and CDR2 from the germline V gene are GEAIGNYY and EKD. The CDR3 runs to 20 residues. The V and J ends lost 0 bases and 0 bases, in that order; junction bases with no gene match: 12. The CDR3 DNA sequence: TGTGCCTGTGACACCGTCCCTACCCTACTGGGGGATACGTACACCGATAAACTCATCTTT. This gives the protein CACDTVPTLLGDTYTDKLIF.

A remark on this clone: It differs at one base from a far larger clone, so likely a read error. Different DNA sequences within this sample yield the same CDR3. The V and J genes are TRDV2 and TRDJ1, with 13 bases aligning to TRDD3. V dropped 0 bases and J dropped 0; count of bases not matched to a gene: 18. This CDR3 has 22 amino acids. Germline CDR1 and CDR2: GEAIGNYY and EKD. Here the CDR3 DNA reads TGTGCCTGTGACACCCTTATACTGGGGGATACGCCCACGAAGATGGACACCGATAAACTCATCTTT. Translation: CACDTLILGDTPTKMDTDKLIF.

The table lists this clone with a few counts. V usage is TRDV2 and J usage is TRDJ1; TRDD3 aligns across 13 bases. The V gene end was trimmed by 0 bases and the J gene end by 2 bases; junction bases not matched to a gene: 14. This CDR3 has 20 amino acids. Germline values: CDR1 GEAIGNYY, CDR2 EKD. This CDR3 is CACDTVPILGDTKGTDKLIF. For the CDR3, the DNA is TGTGCCTGTGACACCGTTCCCATACTGGGGGATACGAAGGGGACCGATAAACTCATCTTT.

A few counts support this clone. The J gene is TRDJ1, the V gene TRDV2; weak D call: TRDD3 (5 bases). Trimming removed 0 bases at V and 6 bases at J, with 31 bases between. Germline CDR1 is GEAIGNYY and CDR2 is EKD. The CDR3 contains 20 residues. CDR3 region: CACDTVYAHWTPGKTNKLIF. The CDR3 nucleotides are TGTGCCTGTGACACCGTGTACGCCCACTGGACCCCGGGCAAGACCAATAAACTCATCTTT.

This clone was observed a handful of times. The CDR3 loop is CACVGLLGDTDDKLIF. CDR3 coding DNA: TGTGCCTGTGTTGGGTTACTGGGGGATACGGACGATAAACTCATCTTT. The chain carries TRDV2 and TRDJ1; 13 positions match TRDD3. The CDR3 is 16 residues long. The ends lost 5 bases at V and 4 bases at J; junction bases unmatched: 9. Germline CDR1 and CDR2: GEAIGNYY and EKD.

The J gene is TRDJ1, the V gene TRDV2, with 7 positions matching TRDD3. The CDR3 sequence is 17 residues long. Germline lookup yields CDR1 GEAIGNYY and CDR2 EKD. The trim removed 3 bases at V and 7 bases at J, leaving 19 bases unmatched. The CDR3 region is CACDPLSTGESSGKLIF. CDR3 bases: TGTGCCTGTGACCCCCTCTCTACTGGGGAGAGCTCGGGTAAACTCATCTTT.